The 8 T cell receptor beta chains below all came from one sample that was sequenced in a study of T cell repertoires in cytomegalovirus infection. TCRdb fed the reads into MiXCR, producing one record per CDR3 protein. Among roughly 860,000 distinct CDR3 sequences listed, 30% to 35% were seen once. Their antigens are not known. The material was cultured CD8+ T cells from PBMCs, obtained from culture after CMV antigen stimulation. All receptors come from a human donor in good health (CMV status not recorded). Some clones in this sample may be carry-over from other donors' samples.

The chain carries TRBV27 and TRBJ1-2; 7 positions match TRBD1. Germline-derived CDR1 and CDR2 are MNHEY and SMNVEV (reference sequence). Trimming took 6 bases from V and 2 from J; bases not matched to a gene: 6. The CDR3 spans 14 residues. CDR3 coding DNA: TGTGCCAGCAGAACAGGGGAAGGAAACTATGGCTACACCTTC. It is translated as CASRTGEGNYGYTF.

There are a few counts of this clonotype. For the CDR3, the DNA is TGTGCCAGCAGTTTATCGACAGGGAGCTCCTATAATTCACCCCTCCACTTT. Its translation is CASSLSTGSSYNSPLHF. V and J are TRBV27 and TRBJ1-6; 7 bases align to TRBD1. Germline values: CDR1 MNHEY, CDR2 SMNVEV (reference sequence). The V and J ends lost 0 bases and 0 bases, in that order; junction bases with no gene match: 2. This CDR3 spans 17 amino acids.

The chain links TRBV12-3 or TRBV12-4 to TRBJ2-3; tentatively, D is TRBD1 or TRBD2 (5 bases each). This CDR3 has 12 amino acids. V gave up 6 bases and J gave up 7 bases, with 11 bases separating them. The CDR3 loop is CASSLPGHTQYF. CDR3 in DNA: TGTGCCAGCAGCCTACCGGGGCATACGCAGTATTTT.

The table lists this clonotype with a few counts. The rearrangement joins TRBV7-9 to TRBJ2-4; D may be TRBD2 (6 bases). CDR3 length equals 16 residues. Germline V gene sequence: CDR1 SEHNR, CDR2 FQNEAQ (reference sequence). V was clipped by 5 bases and J by 5 bases, with 19 bases between them. The CDR3: CASSGWRLRGENIQYF. In nucleotides, the CDR3 is TGTGCCAGCAGCGGCTGGAGGCTCCGCGGGGAAAACATTCAGTACTTC. Drawing the rest from reference TRBV7-9 and TRBJ2-4, the complete variable domain is DTGVSQNPRHKITKRGQNVTFRCDPISEHNRLYWYRQTLGQGPEFLTYFQNEAQLEKSRLLSDRFSAERPKGSFSTLEIQRTEQGDSAMYLCASSGWRLRGENIQYFGAGTRLSVL.

V is TRBV7-9 and J is TRBJ2-1; TRBD2 is a possible D gene (5 bases). The V gene lost 0 bases and the J gene lost 5 bases, with 8 bases spanning the gap. CDR3 length: 14 amino acids. Per germline, CDR1 SEHNR and CDR2 FQNEAQ (reference sequence). The CDR3 loop reads CASSLARTHNEQFF. CDR3 sequence (DNA): TGTGCCAGCAGCTTAGCCCGGACTCACAATGAGCAGTTCTTC.

The table lists this clonotype with a count of one. With a much larger clone just one base away, this may be a read error. This chain links TRBV11-2 with TRBJ2-1; a possible D gene is TRBD1 (5 bases). The CDR3 contains 15 residues. Trimming cost V 8 bases and J 8 bases, with 22 bases left between them. Germline assignment: CDR1 SGHAT and CDR2 FQNNGV. CDR3 DNA sequence: TGTGCCAGCCGCCGCAGTTGGGGCATATCCGATGAGCAGTTCTTC. This gives the protein CASRRSWGISDEQFF. Full variable domain (remainder filled in from reference TRBV11-2 and TRBJ2-1): EAGVAQSPRYKIIEKRQSVAFWCNPISGHATLYWYQQILGQGPKLLIQFQNNGVVDDSQLPKDRFSAERLKGVDSTLKIQPAKLEDSAVYLCASRRSWGISDEQFFGPGTRLTVL.

This chain connects TRBV7-9 to TRBJ2-5; tentatively, D is TRBD2 (5 bases). V lost 1 base and J 5 bases, leaving 17 bases between the germline ends. Germline assignment: CDR1 SEHNR and CDR2 FQNEAQ (reference sequence). The CDR3 runs 16 residues. In DNA form, the CDR3 reads TGTGCCAGCAGCTTAGACTATGGCTCCTCGGGGGAGACCCAGTACTTC. This translates into CASSLDYGSSGETQYF.

The chain combines TRBV6-2 or TRBV6-3 with TRBJ2-5; D call uncertain. The CDR3 has 12 residues. The V gene's germline CDR1 is MNHEY and CDR2 SVGEGT. The ends were cut back, 7 bases at V and 1 base at J, with 7 bases in the middle. The CDR3 protein is CASKPSQETQYF. CDR3 nucleotides: TGTGCCAGCAAGCCTAGCCAAGAGACCCAGTACTTC.